The source of this T cell receptor (beta chain) is a study of blood T cell repertoires in COVID-19. Study context: The United States, Italy and Spain were the sources of the acute and convalescent COVID-19 samples.

Trimming took 1 base from V and 4 from J, leaving 10 bases between them. The CDR3 runs to 14 residues. Germline CDR1 is LGHDT and CDR2 is YNNKEL (reference sequence). Sequencing was performed with immunoSEQ multiplex PCR; in TCRdb, only in-frame clones are kept and a portion is missing. The data contain 90,000 to 100,000 clones, 81% of them singletons. V and J are TRBV3-1 (or the pseudogene TRBV3-2) and TRBJ1-2, with D perhaps TRBD1 (6 bases). The receptor comes from a woman older than 75 with acute or convalescent COVID-19. Material: peripheral blood. In nucleotides, the CDR3 is TGTGCCAGCAGCCAAGGGAGACAGGCCTATGGCTACACCTTC. Translated: CASSQGRQAYGYTF.